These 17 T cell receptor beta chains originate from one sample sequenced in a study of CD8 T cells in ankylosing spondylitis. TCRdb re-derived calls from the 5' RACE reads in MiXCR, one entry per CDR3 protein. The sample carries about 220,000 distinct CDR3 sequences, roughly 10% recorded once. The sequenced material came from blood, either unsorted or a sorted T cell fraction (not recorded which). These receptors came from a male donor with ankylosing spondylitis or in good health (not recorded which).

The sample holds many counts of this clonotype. The CDR3 loop is CASSFTGPQANEKLFF. The CDR3 nucleotides are TGTGCCAGCAGCTTCACAGGGCCACAGGCTAATGAAAAACTGTTTTTT. The chain employs TRBV5-5 and TRBJ1-4; a weak D match, TRBD1 (6 bases). CDR1 is SGHKS and CDR2 is YYEKEE in the germline V gene (reference sequence). CDR3 size: 16 residues. Deletions cut 2 bases from V and 3 bases from J, with 14 bases between.

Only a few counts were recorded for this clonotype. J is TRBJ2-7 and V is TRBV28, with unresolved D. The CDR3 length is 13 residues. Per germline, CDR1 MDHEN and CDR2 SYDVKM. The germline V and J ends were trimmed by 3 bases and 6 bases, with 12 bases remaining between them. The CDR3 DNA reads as TGTGCCAGCAGTTTCCCCGTTGACCCCGAGCAGTACTTC. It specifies CASSFPVDPEQYF.

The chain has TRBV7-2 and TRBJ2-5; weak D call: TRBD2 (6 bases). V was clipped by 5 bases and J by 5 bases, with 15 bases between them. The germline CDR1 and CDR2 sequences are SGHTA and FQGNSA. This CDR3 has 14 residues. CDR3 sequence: CASSPTLALETQYF. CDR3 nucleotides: TGTGCCAGCAGCCCGACGCTAGCGTTGGAGACCCAGTACTTC.

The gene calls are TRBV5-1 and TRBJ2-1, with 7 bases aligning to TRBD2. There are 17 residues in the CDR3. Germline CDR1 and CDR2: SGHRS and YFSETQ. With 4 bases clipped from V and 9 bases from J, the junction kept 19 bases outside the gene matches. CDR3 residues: CASSPGMRGGYQGEQFF. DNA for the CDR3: TGCGCCAGCAGCCCTGGCATGAGGGGAGGGTATCAGGGTGAGCAGTTCTTC.

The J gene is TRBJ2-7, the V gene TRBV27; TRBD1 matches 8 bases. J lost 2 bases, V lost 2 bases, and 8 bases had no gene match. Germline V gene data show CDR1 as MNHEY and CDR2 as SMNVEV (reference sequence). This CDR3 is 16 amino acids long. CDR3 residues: CASSLGLGQGAYEQYF. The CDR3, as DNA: TGTGCCAGCAGTTTAGGTTTAGGACAGGGCGCCTACGAGCAGTACTTC.

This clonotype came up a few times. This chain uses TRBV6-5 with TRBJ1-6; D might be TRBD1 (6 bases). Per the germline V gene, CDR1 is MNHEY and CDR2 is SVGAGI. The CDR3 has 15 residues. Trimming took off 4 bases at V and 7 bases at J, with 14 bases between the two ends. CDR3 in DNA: TGTGCCAGCAGTTCCCCACAGGGAGTGAATTCACCCCTCCACTTT. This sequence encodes CASSSPQGVNSPLHF.

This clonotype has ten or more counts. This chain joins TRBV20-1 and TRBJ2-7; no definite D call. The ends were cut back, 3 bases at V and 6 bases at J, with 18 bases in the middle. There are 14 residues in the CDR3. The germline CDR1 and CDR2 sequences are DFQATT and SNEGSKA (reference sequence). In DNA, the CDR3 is TGCAGTGCTAGTCAACAGCGCCTAGGCAGCGAGCAGTACTTC. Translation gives CSASQQRLGSEQYF.

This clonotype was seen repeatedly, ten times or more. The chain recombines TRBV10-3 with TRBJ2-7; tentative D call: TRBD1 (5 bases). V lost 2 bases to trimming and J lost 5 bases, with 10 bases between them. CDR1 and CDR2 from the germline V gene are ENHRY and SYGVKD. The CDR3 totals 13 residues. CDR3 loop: CAISEGQGNEQYF. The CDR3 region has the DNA TGTGCCATCAGTGAGGGGCAGGGTAACGAGCAGTACTTC.

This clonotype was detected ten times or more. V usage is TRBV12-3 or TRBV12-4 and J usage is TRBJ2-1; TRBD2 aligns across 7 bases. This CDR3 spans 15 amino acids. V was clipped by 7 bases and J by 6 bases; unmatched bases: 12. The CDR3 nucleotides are TGTGCCAGCATCCCCTGGCGGGGGTTGGCCAATGAGCAGTTCTTC. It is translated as CASIPWRGLANEQFF.

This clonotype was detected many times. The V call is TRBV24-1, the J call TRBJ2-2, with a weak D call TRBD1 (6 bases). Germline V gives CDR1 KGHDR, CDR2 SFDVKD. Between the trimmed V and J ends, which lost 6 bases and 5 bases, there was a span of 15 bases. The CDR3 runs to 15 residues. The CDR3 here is CATSPGHRTTGELFF. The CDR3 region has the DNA TGTGCCACCAGTCCGGGACATAGAACGACCGGGGAGCTGTTTTTT.

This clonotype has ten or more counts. This CDR3 reads CASSPSWDTGELFF. In DNA form, the CDR3 reads TGTGCCAGCAGCCCCAGCTGGGACACCGGGGAGCTGTTTTTT. V and J are TRBV28 and TRBJ2-2; D gene uncertain. With 6 bases removed from V and 3 bases from J, the gap between germline ends came to 11 bases. Germline V gene sequence: CDR1 MDHEN, CDR2 SYDVKM. The CDR3 is 14 residues long.

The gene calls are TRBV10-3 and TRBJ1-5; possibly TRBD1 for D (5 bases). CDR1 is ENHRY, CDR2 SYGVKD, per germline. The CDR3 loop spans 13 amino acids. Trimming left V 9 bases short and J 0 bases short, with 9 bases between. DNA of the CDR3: TGTGCCATTAGACAGACTAGCAATCAGCCCCAGCATTTT. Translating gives CAIRQTSNQPQHF.

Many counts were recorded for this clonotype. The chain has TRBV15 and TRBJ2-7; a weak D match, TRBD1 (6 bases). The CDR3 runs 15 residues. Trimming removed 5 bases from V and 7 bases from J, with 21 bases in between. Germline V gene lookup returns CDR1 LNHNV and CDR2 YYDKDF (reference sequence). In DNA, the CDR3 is TGTGCCACCAGCCCCAGAGTAGGTGGAACAGGGGAGCAGTACTTC. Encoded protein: CATSPRVGGTGEQYF.

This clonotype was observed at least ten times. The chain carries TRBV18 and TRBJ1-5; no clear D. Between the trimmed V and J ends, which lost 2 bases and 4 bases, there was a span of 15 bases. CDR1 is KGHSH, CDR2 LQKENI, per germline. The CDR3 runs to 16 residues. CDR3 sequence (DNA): TGTGCCAGCTCACCAAATGCTGGGGTGGGAAATCAGCCCCAGCATTTT. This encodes CASSPNAGVGNQPQHF. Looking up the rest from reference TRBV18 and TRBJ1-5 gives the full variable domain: NAGVMQNPRHLVRRRGQEARLRCSPMKGHSHVYWYRQLPEEGLKFMVYLQKENIIDESGMPKERFSAEFPKEGPSILRIQQVVRGDSAAYFCASSPNAGVGNQPQHFGDGTRLSIL.

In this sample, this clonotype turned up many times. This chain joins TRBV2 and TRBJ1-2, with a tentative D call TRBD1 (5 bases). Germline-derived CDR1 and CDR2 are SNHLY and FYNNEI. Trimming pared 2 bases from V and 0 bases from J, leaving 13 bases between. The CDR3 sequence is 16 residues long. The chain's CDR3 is CASSELLGTPNYGYTF. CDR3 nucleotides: TGTGCCAGCAGTGAACTACTTGGGACCCCTAACTATGGCTACACCTTC.

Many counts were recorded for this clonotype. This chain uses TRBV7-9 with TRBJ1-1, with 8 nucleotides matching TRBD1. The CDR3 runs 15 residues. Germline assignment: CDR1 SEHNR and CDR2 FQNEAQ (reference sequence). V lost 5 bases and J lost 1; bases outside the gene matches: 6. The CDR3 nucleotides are TGTGCCAGCAGCCGACAGGGGTCCCAGAACACTGAAGCTTTCTTT. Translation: CASSRQGSQNTEAFF.

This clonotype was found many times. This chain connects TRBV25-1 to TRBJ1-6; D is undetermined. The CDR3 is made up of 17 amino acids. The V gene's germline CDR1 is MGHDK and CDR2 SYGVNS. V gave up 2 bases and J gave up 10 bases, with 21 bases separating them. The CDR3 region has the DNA TGTGCCAGCAGTGAAGGTTATCGGCAAACGGGTCGATCACCCCTCCACTTT. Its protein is CASSEGYRQTGRSPLHF.